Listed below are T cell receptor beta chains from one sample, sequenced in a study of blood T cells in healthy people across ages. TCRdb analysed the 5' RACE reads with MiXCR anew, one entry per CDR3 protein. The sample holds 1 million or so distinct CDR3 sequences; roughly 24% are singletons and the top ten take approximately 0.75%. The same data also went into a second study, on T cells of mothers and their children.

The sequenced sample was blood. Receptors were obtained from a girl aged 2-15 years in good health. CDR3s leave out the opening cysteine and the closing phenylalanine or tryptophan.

ASSQRGGEQY	TRBV3-1	TRBJ2-7
ASSFGLTTDTQY	TRBV7-9	TRBJ2-3
ASGGAEYVSEQY	TRBV6-2/TRBV6-3	-
ASSLKIGSPYEQY	TRBV23-1	-
ASSLELSGHMTYEQY	TRBV5-1	TRBJ2-7
ASSQGPMSDTQY	TRBV4-3	TRBJ2-3
ASSRPVGGEKLF	TRBV7-2	TRBJ1-4
SARDVSRVFRNNEQF	TRBV20-1	TRBJ2-1
ATKQTDGGEAF	TRBV24-1	TRBJ1-1
SASDNSGRGQF	TRBV20-1	TRBJ2-1
ASSPGDNNSPLH	TRBV5-1	TRBJ1-6
ASLDLGALNEQF	TRBV27	TRBJ2-1
SYRQRQETQY	TRBV29-1	TRBJ2-5
SAQGTGAWEGKNIQY	TRBV20-1	TRBJ2-4
SVRRQGAYNEQF	TRBV29-1	TRBJ2-1
SVGGIAGVSYNEQF	TRBV29-1	TRBJ2-1
ASSFVEGNEKLF	TRBV6-6	TRBJ1-4
ASSQITEAF	TRBV7-9	TRBJ1-1
SVDGSGRAEAF	TRBV29-1	TRBJ1-1
ASSLGALGNTEAF	TRBV7-9	TRBJ1-1
ASSQDLIGDSYEQY	TRBV14	TRBJ2-7
ASSTGADYSEETQY	TRBV7-9	TRBJ2-5
ASSLVWDTSSYNEQF	TRBV7-9	TRBJ2-1
SATDGLNSYEQY	TRBV20-1	TRBJ2-7
ASSFAPRAETQY	TRBV27	TRBJ2-5
ASSPGRDVPYEQY	TRBV18	-
ASSLQGESQETQY	TRBV7-3	TRBJ2-5
ASSPGDRNNYGYT	TRBV12-3/TRBV12-4	TRBJ1-2
ASKRKRFLNEKLF	TRBV6-5	TRBJ1-4
SSIRDRQTNNLPDTQY	TRBV20-1	TRBJ2-3
ASSGWASGSGSYNEQF	TRBV7-9	TRBJ2-1
ASSLEPPTPQETQY	TRBV11-2	TRBJ2-5
ASSPGGHHGYT	TRBV11-2	TRBJ1-2
ASSSYGGINEQF	TRBV5-1	TRBJ2-1
SVADTTAEYGYT	TRBV29-1	TRBJ1-2
ASSYDREVEQY	TRBV13	TRBJ2-7